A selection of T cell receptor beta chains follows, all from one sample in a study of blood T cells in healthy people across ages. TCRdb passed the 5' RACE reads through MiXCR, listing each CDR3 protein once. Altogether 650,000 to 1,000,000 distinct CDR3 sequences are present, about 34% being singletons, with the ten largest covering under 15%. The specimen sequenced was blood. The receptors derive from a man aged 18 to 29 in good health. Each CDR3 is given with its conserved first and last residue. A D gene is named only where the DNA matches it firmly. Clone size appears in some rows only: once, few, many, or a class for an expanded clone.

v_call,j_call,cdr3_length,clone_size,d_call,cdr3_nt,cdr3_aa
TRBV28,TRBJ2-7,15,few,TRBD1,TGTGCCAGCAGTTTAGGGGGACAGATCTCCTACGAGCAGTACTTC,CASSLGGQISYEQYF
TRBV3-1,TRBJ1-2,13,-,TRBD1,TGTGCCAGCGGGGCAGGGGGTGGTTATGGCTACACCTTC,CASGAGGGYGYTF
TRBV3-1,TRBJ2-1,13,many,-,TGTGCCAGCAGCCTCGGAAGCTACAATGAGCAGTTCTTC,CASSLGSYNEQFF
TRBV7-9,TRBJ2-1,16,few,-,TGTGCCAGCAGCAAAACAGGGGTGAAGGGAGGAAATGAGCAGTTCTTC,CASSKTGVKGGNEQFF
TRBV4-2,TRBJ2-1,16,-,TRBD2,TGTGCCAGCAGCCAAGTCGAGCGGGATCGACTCAATGAGCAGTTCTTC,CASSQVERDRLNEQFF
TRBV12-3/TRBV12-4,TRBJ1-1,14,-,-,TGTGCCAGCAGTTTGGAAGGGTCGGGCACTGAAGCTTTCTTT,CASSLEGSGTEAFF
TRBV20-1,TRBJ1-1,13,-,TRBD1,TGCAGTGCTAGGACAGGGGGCAGGACTGGAGCTTTCTTT,CSARTGGRTGAFF
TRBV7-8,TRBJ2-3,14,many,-,TGTGCCAGCAGCTTAGCTGGGGCGGCGGATACGCAGTATTTT,CASSLAGAADTQYF
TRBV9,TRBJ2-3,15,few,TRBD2,TGTGCCAGCAGCGTAGTCGGCGGGGGGACAGATACGCAGTATTTT,CASSVVGGGTDTQYF
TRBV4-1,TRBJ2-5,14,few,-,TGCGCCAGCAGCTCCGAGGGGCTTCAAGAGACCCAGTACTTC,CASSSEGLQETQYF
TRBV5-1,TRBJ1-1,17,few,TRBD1,TGCGCCAGCAGCTCGTTCCCGGGACAGGGAATGAACACTGAAGCTTTCTTT,CASSSFPGQGMNTEAFF
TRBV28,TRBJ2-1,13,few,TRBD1,TGTGCCAGCAGTGAACAGGGGATCAATGAGCAGTTCTTC,CASSEQGINEQFF
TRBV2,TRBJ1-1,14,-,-,TGTGCCAGCAGTGAAAGGCTTATGAACACTGAAGCTTTCTTT,CASSERLMNTEAFF
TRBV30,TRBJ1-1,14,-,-,TGTGCCTGGAGTCCCGGACGGTCGAACACTGAAGCTTTCTTT,CAWSPGRSNTEAFF
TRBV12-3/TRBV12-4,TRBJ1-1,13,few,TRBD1,TGTGCCAGCAGTGTCGGGACAGCTTATGAAGCTTTCTTT,CASSVGTAYEAFF
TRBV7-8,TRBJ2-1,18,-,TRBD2,TGTGCCAGCAGCTTCCGGACTAGCGCAAAAAACTCCTACAATGAGCAGTTCTTC,CASSFRTSAKNSYNEQFF
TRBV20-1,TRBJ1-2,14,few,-,TGCAGTGCTAGAGCCGTCGCTTCGGCAGGCACCTACACCTTC,CSARAVASAGTYTF
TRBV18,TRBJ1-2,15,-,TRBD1,TGTGCCAGCTCACCATTAACAGGGGCGAACTATGGCTACACCTTC,CASSPLTGANYGYTF
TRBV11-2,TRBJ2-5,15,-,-,TGTGCCAGCAGCCCCCAAGCCGGGACGGATGTAAAGCAGTACTTC,CASSPQAGTDVKQYF
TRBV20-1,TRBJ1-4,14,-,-,TGCAGTGCTAGGGAGCCACGGTCTCATGAAAAACTGTTTTTT,CSAREPRSHEKLFF
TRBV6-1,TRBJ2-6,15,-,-,TGTGCCACCACCGAGACAGATGCTGGGGCCAACGTCCTGACTTTC,CATTETDAGANVLTF
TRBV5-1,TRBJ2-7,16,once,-,TGCGCCAGCAGCTTGGCGGCAGACCGGGTCTCCTACGAGCAGTACTTC,CASSLAADRVSYEQYF
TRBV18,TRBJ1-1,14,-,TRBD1,TGTGCCAGCTCAAGGACAGGGCGAACCGCTGAAGCTTTCTTT,CASSRTGRTAEAFF
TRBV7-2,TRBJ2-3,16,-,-,TGTGCCAGCAGCTTAGATAGGGGTGCTAGCACAGATACGCAGTATTTT,CASSLDRGASTDTQYF
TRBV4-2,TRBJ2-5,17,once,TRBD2,TGTGCCAGCAGCCAGGGACTAGCGGGGGGCGCGGGGAATGAGCAGTACTTC,CASSQGLAGGAGNEQYF
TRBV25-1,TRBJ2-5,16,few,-,TGTGCCAGCAGTGAGGGTACAGGGAGGTACCAAGAGACCCAGTACTTC,CASSEGTGRYQETQYF
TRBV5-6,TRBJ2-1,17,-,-,TGTGCCAGCAGCTCATATCCGGACGCGGGCTCCTACAATGAGCAGTTCTTC,CASSSYPDAGSYNEQFF
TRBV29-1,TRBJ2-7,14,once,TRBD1,TGCAGCGTTGCGGGGCGGACAGGGTCCAACAAGCAGTACTTC,CSVAGRTGSNKQYF
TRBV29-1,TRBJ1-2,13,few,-,TGCAGCTACTCGGCTGCCGCGGGGCTTGGCTACACCTTC,CSYSAAAGLGYTF
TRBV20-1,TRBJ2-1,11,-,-,TGCAGTGCTGTACTCGACCCACCCGAGTTCTTC,CSAVLDPPEFF
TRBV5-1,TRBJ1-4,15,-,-,TGCGCCAGCAGCTTGGAGTCAGGGCTTCGCGAAAAACTGTTTTTT,CASSLESGLREKLFF
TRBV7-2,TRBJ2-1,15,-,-,TGTGCCAGCACCTCTGACAGCTATGGGTACAATGAGCAGTTCTTC,CASTSDSYGYNEQFF
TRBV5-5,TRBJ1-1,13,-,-,TGTGCCAGCACCCTGATAGGGAACACTGAAGCTTTCTTT,CASTLIGNTEAFF
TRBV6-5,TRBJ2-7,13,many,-,TGTGCCAGCAGTCGCCGCGCAGGGGTAGAGCAGTACTTC,CASSRRAGVEQYF
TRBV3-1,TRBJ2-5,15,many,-,TGTGCCAGCAGCCAGCTCGGGTTCGGCCAAGAGACCCAGTACTTC,CASSQLGFGQETQYF
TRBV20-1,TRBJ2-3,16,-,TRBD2,TGCAGTGCTAGAGAGATAGCGGGGGGGGGATCCCATACGCAGTATTTT,CSAREIAGGGSHTQYF
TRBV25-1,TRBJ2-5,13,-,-,TGTGCCAGCAGTGAAGTCCAGGAGGAGACCCAGTACTTC,CASSEVQEETQYF
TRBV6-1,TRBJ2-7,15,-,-,TGTGCCAGCAGTGGAGGGGAGTTCAGCCTCTACGAGCAGTACTTC,CASSGGEFSLYEQYF
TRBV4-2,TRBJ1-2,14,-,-,TGTGCCAGCAGCCAAGTAGGGGAGTCCTATGGCTACACCTTC,CASSQVGESYGYTF
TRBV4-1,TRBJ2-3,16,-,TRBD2,TGCGCCAGCAGCCTCCGACCAGCGGGGATCACAGATACGCAGTATTTT,CASSLRPAGITDTQYF
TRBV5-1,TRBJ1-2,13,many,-,TGCGCCAGCAGCTTGAGCAAGAACTATGGCTACACCTTC,CASSLSKNYGYTF
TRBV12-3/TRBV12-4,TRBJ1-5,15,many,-,TGTGCCAGCAGCCTAAGCGGGGGTAGCAATCAGCCCCAGCATTTT,CASSLSGGSNQPQHF
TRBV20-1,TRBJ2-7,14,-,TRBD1,TGCAGTGCCCACGAGGGACAGAATTACAATGAGCAGTACTTC,CSAHEGQNYNEQYF
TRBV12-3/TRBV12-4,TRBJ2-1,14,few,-,TGTGCCAGCAGTCAATCACCGGTGAACAATGAGCAGTTCTTC,CASSQSPVNNEQFF
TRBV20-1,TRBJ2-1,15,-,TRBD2,TGCAGTGCTTCTGGGGGACTAGCAGTTTACAATGAGCAGTTCTTC,CSASGGLAVYNEQFF
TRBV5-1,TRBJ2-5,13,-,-,TGCGCCAGCAGCGTGGTAGGGAAAGAGACCCAGTACTTC,CASSVVGKETQYF